This T cell receptor beta chain was documented in a study of quantifying T cell responses using KT2 cells. Turning to the study itself: TCR alpha and beta constant-region primers primed reverse transcription of RNA. The second PCR was a qPCR stopped at a predetermined fluorescence threshold.

The length of the CDR3 is 13 residues. Germline assignment: CDR1 LGHNT and CDR2 FRNRAP. Trimming stripped 2 bases from V and 11 bases from J, with 15 bases between. The cDNA 3' end received a ligated oligonucleotide with a UMI. An equimolar mix of RC1.1 and RC1.2 primed the beta chain across TRBC1 and TRBC2. TCRdb reanalysed the UMI-ligation and nested PCR reads using MiXCR and keeps one entry per CDR3 protein. This sample yields 40,000 or so distinct CDR3 sequences, of which about a sixth are seen a single time; 43% belongs to the top ten. A few counts support this clonotype. The sample is PBMC spiked with counted cells of clone KT2.

The specimen was PBMCs spiked with cells of the T cell clone KT2. The sequence was collected from a human donor. The rearrangement joins TRBV12-5 to TRBJ1-1, with D possibly matching TRBD1 (5 bases). In nucleotides, the CDR3 is TGTGCTAGTGGTTTGTTAGGGGAAAGGAGGGCTTTCTTT. This translates into CASGLLGERRAFF.